A selection of T cell receptor beta chains follows, all from one sample in a study of blood T cell repertoires in COVID-19. Sequencing was performed with immunoSEQ multiplex PCR; in TCRdb, only in-frame clones are kept and a portion is missing. The sample gives approximately 160,000 clones, about 88% of which show up once; around 19% is in the top ten. The specimen sequenced was peripheral blood. The receptors here all came from a woman older than 75 with acute or convalescent COVID-19. Both conserved end residues are part of each CDR3. The D gene is left open where the match is weak. Where a row states a size, it is once, few, many or the class of an expanded clone; other rows omit it.

d_call: NA
clone_size: NA
j_call: TRBJ2-1
v_call: TRBV3-1/TRBV3-2
cdr3_nt: TGTGCCAGCAGCCAAGGAGCAGGTCCGGGGAATGAGCAGTTCTTC
cdr3_aa: CASSQGAGPGNEQFF

d_call: NA
clone_size: NA
j_call: TRBJ1-2
v_call: TRBV6-5
cdr3_nt: TGTGCCAGCGCCAAATTCGGACTGAGTAACTATGGCTACACCTTC
cdr3_aa: CASAKFGLSNYGYTF

d_call: NA
clone_size: NA
j_call: TRBJ1-3
v_call: TRBV6-5
cdr3_nt: TGTGCCAGCAGCCCAGGGTACTCTGGAAACACCATATATTTT
cdr3_aa: CASSPGYSGNTIYF

d_call: NA
clone_size: NA
j_call: TRBJ1-1
v_call: TRBV5-8
cdr3_nt: TGTGCCAGCAGCTTGGTCACAGCTGCGGCTTTCTTT
cdr3_aa: CASSLVTAAAFF

d_call: TRBD1
clone_size: few
j_call: TRBJ1-6
v_call: TRBV5-1
cdr3_nt: TGCGCCAGCAGCCGGGACAGCTCCTATAATTCACCCCTCCACTTT
cdr3_aa: CASSRDSSYNSPLHF

d_call: TRBD1
clone_size: few
j_call: TRBJ1-1
v_call: TRBV27
cdr3_nt: TGTGCCAGCAGTAGGGGACAGCCCCCAATCACTGAAGCTTTCTTT
cdr3_aa: CASSRGQPPITEAFF

d_call: TRBD1
clone_size: NA
j_call: TRBJ1-5
v_call: TRBV7-2
cdr3_nt: TGTGCCAGCAGCCAAGGGGGGACAGATCAGCCCCAGCATTTT
cdr3_aa: CASSQGGTDQPQHF

d_call: TRBD1
clone_size: NA
j_call: TRBJ2-1
v_call: TRBV5-1
cdr3_nt: TGCGCCAGCAGCGAAAGACAGGGGATATACAATGAGCAGTTCTTC
cdr3_aa: CASSERQGIYNEQFF

d_call: TRBD1
clone_size: NA
j_call: TRBJ2-6
v_call: TRBV5-1
cdr3_nt: TGCGCCAGCAGCTTACAGGGACAGACTTTCTCTGGGGCCAACGTCCTGACTTTC
cdr3_aa: CASSLQGQTFSGANVLTF

d_call: NA
clone_size: once
j_call: TRBJ2-5
v_call: TRBV28
cdr3_nt: TGTGCCAGCAGTTTAGGACAGCAAGAGACCCAGTACTTC
cdr3_aa: CASSLGQQETQYF

d_call: NA
clone_size: NA
j_call: TRBJ2-7
v_call: TRBV11-2
cdr3_nt: TGTGCCAGCAGAGGGCCGGGGTCCTTAAGCTCCTACGAGCAGTACTTC
cdr3_aa: CASRGPGSLSSYEQYF

d_call: NA
clone_size: few
j_call: TRBJ1-2
v_call: TRBV18
cdr3_nt: TGTGCCAGCTCACCCAGGCAGGGGATGGGCTATGGCTACACCTTC
cdr3_aa: CASSPRQGMGYGYTF

d_call: NA
clone_size: NA
j_call: TRBJ2-5
v_call: TRBV15
cdr3_nt: TGTGCCACCAGCAGTTCTCCATACAGTCTCCAAGAGACCCAGTACTTC
cdr3_aa: CATSSSPYSLQETQYF

d_call: NA
clone_size: NA
j_call: TRBJ1-1
v_call: TRBV9
cdr3_nt: TGTGCCAGCAGCGTAGTACAGGGGAACACTGAAGCTTTCTTT
cdr3_aa: CASSVVQGNTEAFF

d_call: TRBD2
clone_size: NA
j_call: TRBJ2-7
v_call: TRBV3-1/TRBV3-2
cdr3_nt: TGTGCCAGCAGCCATTCAGCGGGAAACGAGCAGTACTTC
cdr3_aa: CASSHSAGNEQYF

d_call: NA
clone_size: NA
j_call: TRBJ1-4
v_call: TRBV28
cdr3_nt: TGTGCCAGCAGGACCAACACCGAGGGTGAAAAACTGTTTTTT
cdr3_aa: CASRTNTEGEKLFF

d_call: NA
clone_size: NA
j_call: TRBJ2-7
v_call: TRBV7-2
cdr3_nt: TGTGCCAGCAGCCCCGGTACCTACGAGCAGTACTTC
cdr3_aa: CASSPGTYEQYF

d_call: TRBD1
clone_size: few
j_call: TRBJ1-5
v_call: TRBV3-1/TRBV3-2
cdr3_nt: TGTGCCAGCAGCCCAACAACAGGGGGCAGAGGCCAGCCCCAGCATTTT
cdr3_aa: CASSPTTGGRGQPQHF

d_call: TRBD1
clone_size: NA
j_call: TRBJ1-2
v_call: TRBV10-3
cdr3_nt: TGTGCCAGTCAGCCGGCCGGGACAGGGTTTAACTATGGCTACACCTTC
cdr3_aa: CASQPAGTGFNYGYTF

d_call: TRBD1
clone_size: NA
j_call: TRBJ1-6
v_call: TRBV10-3
cdr3_nt: TGTGCCATCAGCGATCCAAGGGGGCAGGGAATAGGATCCCTCCACTTT
cdr3_aa: CAISDPRGQGIGSLHF

d_call: NA
clone_size: NA
j_call: TRBJ2-2
v_call: TRBV19
cdr3_nt: TGTGCCAGTAGGGGGGAGGCCGGGGAGCTGTTTTTT
cdr3_aa: CASRGEAGELFF

d_call: NA
clone_size: NA
j_call: TRBJ1-1
v_call: TRBV9
cdr3_nt: TGTGCCAGCAGCGTCGACGGGGTTTCGGGCACTGAAGCTTTCTTT
cdr3_aa: CASSVDGVSGTEAFF

d_call: TRBD1
clone_size: NA
j_call: TRBJ1-1
v_call: TRBV5-1
cdr3_nt: TGCGCCAGCAGCTTGAGGACAGGCAACACTGAAGCTTTCTTT
cdr3_aa: CASSLRTGNTEAFF

d_call: NA
clone_size: NA
j_call: TRBJ1-1
v_call: TRBV18
cdr3_nt: TGTGCCAGCTCACCACGACAGGTGAACACTGAAGCTTTCTTT
cdr3_aa: CASSPRQVNTEAFF

d_call: TRBD1
clone_size: NA
j_call: TRBJ1-1
v_call: TRBV10-3
cdr3_nt: TGTGCCCTAAGACAGGGCCCGAACACTGAAGCTTTCTTT
cdr3_aa: CALRQGPNTEAFF

d_call: NA
clone_size: NA
j_call: TRBJ2-1
v_call: TRBV3-1/TRBV3-2
cdr3_nt: TGTGCCAGCAGCCAAGGGCCCGTCTACAATGAGCAGTTCTTC
cdr3_aa: CASSQGPVYNEQFF

d_call: TRBD1
clone_size: NA
j_call: TRBJ1-6
v_call: TRBV28
cdr3_nt: TGTGCCAGCAGCCCGGCGACAGGGGAAAATTCACCCCTCCACTTT
cdr3_aa: CASSPATGENSPLHF

d_call: NA
clone_size: once
j_call: TRBJ1-2
v_call: TRBV5-6
cdr3_nt: TGTGCCAGCAGCTCCTCCGGGACTCCAAAGGGCGCATATGGCTACACCTTC
cdr3_aa: CASSSSGTPKGAYGYTF

d_call: TRBD1
clone_size: NA
j_call: TRBJ2-7
v_call: TRBV19
cdr3_nt: TGTGCCAGTAGTACTCCCGGGACAGGGGGTGGCGAGCAGTACTTC
cdr3_aa: CASSTPGTGGGEQYF

d_call: NA
clone_size: once
j_call: TRBJ2-4
v_call: TRBV5-6
cdr3_nt: TGTGCCAGCAGCTTGGGTAGAGTCAATCTAGCCAAAAACATTCAGTACTTC
cdr3_aa: CASSLGRVNLAKNIQYF

d_call: NA
clone_size: NA
j_call: TRBJ2-2
v_call: TRBV5-4
cdr3_nt: TGTGCCAGCAGCCCCGGGAGACTAGCGAACACCGGGGAGCTGTTTTTT
cdr3_aa: CASSPGRLANTGELFF

d_call: TRBD1
clone_size: NA
j_call: TRBJ2-2
v_call: TRBV5-1
cdr3_nt: TGCGCCAGCAGCCCGGGACAGGGGGGCACCGGGGAGCTGTTTTTT
cdr3_aa: CASSPGQGGTGELFF

d_call: TRBD1
clone_size: NA
j_call: TRBJ2-7
v_call: TRBV6-2/TRBV6-3
cdr3_nt: TGTGCCAGCAGTTACGGCTGGAACAGGGGTCCGTCGGCCGAGCAGTACTTC
cdr3_aa: CASSYGWNRGPSAEQYF

d_call: TRBD2
clone_size: NA
j_call: TRBJ2-7
v_call: TRBV7-2
cdr3_nt: TGTGCCAGCAGCTTAGGGGGGGGCTCCTACGAGCAGTACTTC
cdr3_aa: CASSLGGGSYEQYF

d_call: NA
clone_size: NA
j_call: TRBJ1-1
v_call: TRBV27
cdr3_nt: TGTGCCAGCAGTTTATCGGTGCAGGGTGGAGAAACTGAAGCTTTCTTT
cdr3_aa: CASSLSVQGGETEAFF

d_call: NA
clone_size: NA
j_call: TRBJ1-2
v_call: TRBV18
cdr3_nt: TGTGCCAGCTCACCTAACCATCTTAGGGGCGATGGCTACACCTTC
cdr3_aa: CASSPNHLRGDGYTF

d_call: NA
clone_size: NA
j_call: TRBJ1-1
v_call: TRBV5-1
cdr3_nt: TGCGCCAGCAGCTTGATATTTGGACAGAACACTGAAGCTTTCTTT
cdr3_aa: CASSLIFGQNTEAFF

d_call: NA
clone_size: NA
j_call: TRBJ2-3
v_call: TRBV9
cdr3_nt: TGTGCCAGCAGCTCCAAGACAGGCGACGAAGATACGCAGTATTTT
cdr3_aa: CASSSKTGDEDTQYF

d_call: NA
clone_size: NA
j_call: TRBJ2-3
v_call: TRBV7-2
cdr3_nt: TGTGCCAGCAGCTTAGCGCTGTTAATTACTAGCACAGATACGCAGTATTTT
cdr3_aa: CASSLALLITSTDTQYF

d_call: NA
clone_size: once
j_call: TRBJ1-1
v_call: TRBV5-5
cdr3_nt: TGTGCCAGCAGCGCTTACAGGGATGAAGCTTTCTTT
cdr3_aa: CASSAYRDEAFF

d_call: TRBD1
clone_size: NA
j_call: TRBJ1-6
v_call: TRBV7-9
cdr3_nt: TGTGCCAGCAGCCCTAGCCCCGGACAGGGGGCTGGGAATTCACCCCTCCACTTT
cdr3_aa: CASSPSPGQGAGNSPLHF

d_call: TRBD2
clone_size: once
j_call: TRBJ2-7
v_call: TRBV25-1
cdr3_nt: TGTGCCAGCAGTGGCGGGGGGGCTGACGAGCAGTACTTC
cdr3_aa: CASSGGGADEQYF

d_call: NA
clone_size: NA
j_call: TRBJ1-1
v_call: TRBV29-1
cdr3_nt: TGCAGCGCCGCCGATCTTGGTCGGGGCACTGAAGCTTTCTTT
cdr3_aa: CSAADLGRGTEAFF

d_call: TRBD2
clone_size: NA
j_call: TRBJ2-2
v_call: TRBV5-1
cdr3_nt: TGCGCCAGCAGCTTGGTCTCTCTGGCGGGGGGGTCTACGAACACCGGGGAGCTGTTTTTT
cdr3_aa: CASSLVSLAGGSTNTGELFF

d_call: NA
clone_size: once
j_call: TRBJ2-2
v_call: TRBV4-3
cdr3_nt: TGCGCCAGCAGCTCTAGGAATCCCGGGGAGCTGTTTTTT
cdr3_aa: CASSSRNPGELFF